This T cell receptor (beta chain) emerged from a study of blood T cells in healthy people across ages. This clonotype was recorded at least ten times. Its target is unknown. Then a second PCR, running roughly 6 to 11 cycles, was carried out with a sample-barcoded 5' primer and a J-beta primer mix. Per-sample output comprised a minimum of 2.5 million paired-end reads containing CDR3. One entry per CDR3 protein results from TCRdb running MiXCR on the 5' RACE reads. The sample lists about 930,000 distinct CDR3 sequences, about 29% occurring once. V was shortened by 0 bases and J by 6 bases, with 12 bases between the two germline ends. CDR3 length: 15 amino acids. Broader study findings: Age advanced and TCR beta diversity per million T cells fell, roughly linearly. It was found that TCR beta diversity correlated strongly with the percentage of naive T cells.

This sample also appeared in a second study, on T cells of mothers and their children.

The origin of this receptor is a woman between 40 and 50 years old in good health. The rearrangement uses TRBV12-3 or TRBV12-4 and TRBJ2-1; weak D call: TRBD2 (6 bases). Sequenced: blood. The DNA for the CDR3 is TGTGCCAGCAGTTTAGCGCGGGGCGCGGCCAATGAGCAGTTCTTC. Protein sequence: CASSLARGAANEQFF.